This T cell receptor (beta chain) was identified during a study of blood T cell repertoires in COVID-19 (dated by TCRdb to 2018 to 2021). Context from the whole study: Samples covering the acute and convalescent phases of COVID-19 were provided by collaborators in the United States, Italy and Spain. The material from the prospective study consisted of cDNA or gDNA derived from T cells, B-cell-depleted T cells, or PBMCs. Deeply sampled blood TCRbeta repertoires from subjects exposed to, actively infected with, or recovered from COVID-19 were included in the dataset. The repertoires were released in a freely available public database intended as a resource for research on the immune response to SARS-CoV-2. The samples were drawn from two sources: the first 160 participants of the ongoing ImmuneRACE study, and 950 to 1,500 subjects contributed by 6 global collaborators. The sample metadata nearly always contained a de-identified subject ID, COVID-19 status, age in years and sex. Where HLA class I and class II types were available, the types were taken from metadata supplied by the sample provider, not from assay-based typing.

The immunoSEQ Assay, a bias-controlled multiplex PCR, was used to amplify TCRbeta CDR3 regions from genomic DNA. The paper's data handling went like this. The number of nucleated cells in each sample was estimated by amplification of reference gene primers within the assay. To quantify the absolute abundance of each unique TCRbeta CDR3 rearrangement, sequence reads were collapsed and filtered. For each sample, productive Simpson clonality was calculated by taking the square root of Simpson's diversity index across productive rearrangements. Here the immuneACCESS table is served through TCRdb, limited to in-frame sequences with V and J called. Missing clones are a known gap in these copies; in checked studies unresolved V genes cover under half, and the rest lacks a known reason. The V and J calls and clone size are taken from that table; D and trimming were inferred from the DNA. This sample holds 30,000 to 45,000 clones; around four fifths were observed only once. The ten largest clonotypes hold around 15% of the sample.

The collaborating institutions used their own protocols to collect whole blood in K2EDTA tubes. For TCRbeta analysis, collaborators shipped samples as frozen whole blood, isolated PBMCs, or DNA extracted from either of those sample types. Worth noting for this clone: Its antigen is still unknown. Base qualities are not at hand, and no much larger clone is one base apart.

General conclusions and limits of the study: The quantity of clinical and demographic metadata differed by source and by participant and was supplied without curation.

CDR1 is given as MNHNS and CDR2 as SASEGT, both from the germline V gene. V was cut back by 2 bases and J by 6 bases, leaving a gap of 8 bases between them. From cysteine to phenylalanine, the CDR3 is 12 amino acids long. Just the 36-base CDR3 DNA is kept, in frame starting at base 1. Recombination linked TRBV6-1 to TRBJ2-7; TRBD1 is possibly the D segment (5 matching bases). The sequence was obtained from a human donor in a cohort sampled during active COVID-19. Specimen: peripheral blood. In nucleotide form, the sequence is TGTGCCAGCAGTGAATCAGGGTTCGAGCAGTACTTC. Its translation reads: CASSESGFEQYF.